The 13 T cell receptor beta chains in this list originate from one sample, sequenced in a study of technical replicates of blood from a handful of donors. TCRdb's table, derived via immunoSEQ multiplex PCR, lists solely in-frame clones and lacks some. The repertoire holds more than 65,000 clones, roughly four fifths seen once, with roughly 4% in the top ten. The specimen was PBMCs. The receptors were sampled from a human donor in good health. Some clones in this sample may be carry-over from other donors' samples.

The rearrangement uses TRBV30 and TRBJ2-5; D not resolved. The CDR3 covers 11 residues. CDR1 is GTSNPN and CDR2 is SVGIG in the germline V gene (reference sequence). Trimming cost V 0 bases and J 5 bases, with 4 bases left between them. This CDR3 reads CAWSVRETQYF. Here the CDR3 DNA reads TGTGCCTGGAGTGTGCGGGAGACCCAGTACTTC.

The DNA of the CDR3 is TGTGCCAGCTCACCACCGCAGGCCCCCCGGGAGCTGTTTTTT. This sequence encodes CASSPPQAPRELFF. The rearrangement joins TRBV18 to TRBJ2-2; D is undetermined. Deletions cut 0 bases from V and 9 bases from J, with 11 bases between. The CDR3 is 14 amino acids. CDR1 and CDR2 (germline): KGHSH, LQKENI.

This chain uses TRBV7-2 with TRBJ1-3, with D possibly being TRBD1 (6 bases). CDR1 SGHTA and CDR2 FQGNSA come from the germline V gene. CDR3 length: 15 residues. Trimming cost V 5 bases and J 7 bases, with 18 bases left between them. The CDR3 loop reads CASSVGTTPLNTIYF. In DNA form, the CDR3 reads TGTGCCAGCAGCGTAGGGACAACTCCTTTGAACACCATATATTTT.

Only one count was recorded for this clone. The chain carries TRBV7-9 and TRBJ2-7; the match to TRBD1 covers 7 bases. The CDR3 has 15 residues. Germline V CDR1 and CDR2: SEHNR, FQNEAQ (reference sequence). V trimming: 5 bases; J trimming: 4 bases; junction bases outside the gene matches: 11. The CDR3 here is CASSLLRTGPYEQYF. As DNA, the CDR3 is TGTGCCAGCAGCCTGCTAAGGACAGGACCATACGAGCAGTACTTC. Based on the CDR3 plus reference TRBV7-9 and TRBJ2-7, the full variable domain is DTGVSQNPRHKITKRGQNVTFRCDPISEHNRLYWYRQTLGQGPEFLTYFQNEAQLEKSRLLSDRFSAERPKGSFSTLEIQRTEQGDSAMYLCASSLLRTGPYEQYFGPGTRLTVT.

V usage is TRBV27 and J usage is TRBJ1-5, with a possible D match to TRBD1 (5 bases). The CDR3 spans 13 residues. V was clipped by 4 bases and J by 7 bases, with 11 bases between them. Germline V gene sequence: CDR1 MNHEY, CDR2 SMNVEV (reference sequence). CDR3 in DNA: TGTGCCAGCAGTTCGGGGGTTGGGCAGCCCCAGCATTTT. Amino acids: CASSSGVGQPQHF.

This sequence joins TRBV9 and TRBJ2-3; 11 nucleotides agree with TRBD2. The germline gives CDR1 SGDLS, CDR2 YYNGEE. This CDR3 has 14 residues. The V and J ends lost 6 bases and 3 bases, in that order; junction bases with no gene match: 3. The CDR3 sequence: CASTSGGWTDTQYF. The DNA of the CDR3 is TGTGCCAGCACTAGCGGGGGGTGGACAGATACGCAGTATTTT. Variable domain in full (rest from reference TRBV9 and TRBJ2-3): DSGVTQTPKHLITATGQRVTLRCSPRSGDLSVYWYQQSLDQGLQFLIQYYNGEERAKGNILERFSAQQFPDLHSELNLSSLELGDSALYFCASTSGGWTDTQYFGPGTRLTVL.

The chain recombines TRBV7-2 with TRBJ2-1; possible D gene TRBD2, 6 bases. The CDR3 loop spans 15 amino acids. Germline V lookup: CDR1 SGHTA, CDR2 FQGNSA. V lost 3 bases and J 0 bases, leaving 9 bases between the germline ends. The CDR3 is CASSFGGSSYNEQFF. The DNA for the CDR3 is TGTGCCAGCAGCTTTGGGGGGAGCTCCTACAATGAGCAGTTCTTC. Using reference TRBV7-2 and TRBJ2-1 for the parts outside the CDR3, the full variable domain is GAGVSQSPSNKVTEKGKDVELRCDPISGHTALYWYRQSLGQGLEFLIYFQGNSAPDKSGLPSDRFSAERTGGSVSTLTIQRTQQEDSAVYLCASSFGGSSYNEQFFGPGTRLTVL.

This clone appeared once. Additional DNA sequences in this sample encode the identical CDR3. V is TRBV13 and J is TRBJ1-1, with D perhaps TRBD1 (6 bases). This CDR3 contains 14 residues. In germline, CDR1 is PRHDT, CDR2 FYEKMQ (reference sequence). V shed 1 base and J shed 4 bases, with 10 bases lying between them. The CDR3 DNA sequence: TGTGCCAGCAGCTTAGAGGGAGGGGGCACTGAAGCTTTCTTT. Translated, it gives CASSLEGGGTEAFF.

This chain links TRBV27 with TRBJ2-5, with 7 bases aligning to TRBD2. This CDR3 comprises 15 residues. Trimming cost V 4 bases and J 3 bases; bases outside gene matches: 8. Germline-derived CDR1 and CDR2 are MNHEY and SMNVEV (reference sequence). The CDR3 protein is CASSSAGDVKETQYF. Written as DNA, the CDR3 is TGTGCCAGCAGTTCTGCGGGGGACGTAAAAGAGACCCAGTACTTC.

CDR3 amino acids: CASSSQNSPLHF. CDR3 nucleotide sequence: TGTGCCAGCAGCTCCCAAAATTCACCCCTCCACTTT. The chain couples TRBV7-9 to TRBJ1-6, with no clear D. From germline, CDR1 is SEHNR and CDR2 FQNEAQ (reference sequence). V dropped 4 bases and J dropped 7 bases, with 5 bases sitting between them. This CDR3 contains 12 residues.

The V call is TRBV5-4, the J call TRBJ2-7; perhaps TRBD1 as D (6 bases). CDR3 length: 13 amino acids. In germline, CDR1 is SGHNT, CDR2 YYREEE (reference sequence). Trimming pared 2 bases from V and 2 bases from J, leaving 8 bases between. The DNA for the CDR3 is TGTGCCAGCAGCTTTAGGGGGACCTACGAGCAGTACTTC. Translating gives CASSFRGTYEQYF.

The rearrangement uses TRBV7-9 and TRBJ1-4, with D perhaps TRBD1 (5 bases). CDR1 and CDR2 (germline): SEHNR, FQNEAQ (reference sequence). The germline V and J ends were trimmed by 1 base and 6 bases, with 9 bases remaining between them. CDR3 size: 14 residues. Written as DNA, the CDR3 is TGTGCCAGCAGCTTAGTCGGGACTCATGAAAAACTGTTTTTT. This sequence encodes CASSLVGTHEKLFF.

A few counts support this clone. The rearrangement links TRBV6-5 to TRBJ2-5, with 11 bases aligning to TRBD1. V lost 8 bases, J lost 3 bases, and 8 bases stayed unmatched. The germline V gene has CDR1 MNHEY and CDR2 SVGAGI. The CDR3 consists of 15 residues. CDR3 nucleotides: TGTGCCAGCGGACAGGGGGCGGGGGCGGAAGAGACCCAGTACTTC. Translating it yields CASGQGAGAEETQYF.